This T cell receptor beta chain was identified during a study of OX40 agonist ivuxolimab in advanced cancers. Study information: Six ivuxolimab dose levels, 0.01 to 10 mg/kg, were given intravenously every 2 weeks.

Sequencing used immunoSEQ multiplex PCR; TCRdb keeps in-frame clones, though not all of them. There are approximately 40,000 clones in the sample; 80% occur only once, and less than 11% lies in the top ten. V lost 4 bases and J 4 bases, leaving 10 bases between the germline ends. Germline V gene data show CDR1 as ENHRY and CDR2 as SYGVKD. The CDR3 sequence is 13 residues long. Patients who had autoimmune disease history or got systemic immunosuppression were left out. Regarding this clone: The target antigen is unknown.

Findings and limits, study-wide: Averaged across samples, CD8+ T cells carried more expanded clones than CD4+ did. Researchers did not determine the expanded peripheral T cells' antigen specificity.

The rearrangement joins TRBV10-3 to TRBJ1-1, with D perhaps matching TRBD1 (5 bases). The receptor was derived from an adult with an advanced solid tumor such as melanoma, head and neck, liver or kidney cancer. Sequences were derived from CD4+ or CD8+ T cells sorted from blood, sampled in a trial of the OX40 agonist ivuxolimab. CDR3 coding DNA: TGTGCCATCAGTGCGGGGGGGGGCACTGAAGCTTTCTTT. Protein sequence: CAISAGGGTEAFF.